The next 29 T cell receptor beta chains were all read from a single sample in a study of regulatory T cells in long-lasting Graves disease. As for time point: newly diagnosed GD, antithyroid drugs for less than 3 months. PBMCs provided the RNA from which the TCR library was made. Investigators prepared the TCR beta libraries by applying iRepertoire HTBI primers and Arm-PCR of CDR3 regions. TCRdb fed the multiplex PCR reads into MiXCR, producing one record per CDR3 protein. The table lists 300,000 to 400,000 distinct CDR3 sequences, roughly 17% of them singletons. This sample was also put to use in a study of T cells in Graves' hyperthyroidism and ophthalmopathy.

Specimen: peripheral blood mononuclear cells (PBMCs), collected at new diagnosis, from a patient treated with antithyroid drugs. These receptors came from a man aged 35-49 years with Graves disease.

This clonotype was seen repeatedly, ten times or more. This sequence joins TRBV7-6 and TRBJ2-7, with 7 nucleotides matching TRBD1. The CDR3 is made up of 11 amino acids. Germline assignment: CDR1 SGHVS and CDR2 FNYEAQ. V was clipped by 5 bases and J by 5 bases; unmatched bases: 0. The CDR3 sequence: CASSDRDEQYF. The CDR3 DNA reads as TGTGCCAGCAGCGACAGGGACGAGCAGTACTTC.

Of note for this clonotype: A much larger clone lies one base from this, so it may be a read error. The CDR3 DNA reads TGTGCCAGCAGTCAGCAGGGGGCTAGTGAGCAGTCCTTC. Residues: CASSQQGASEQSF. The genes are TRBV6-1 and TRBJ2-1, with 8 positions matching TRBD1. In germline, CDR1 is MNHNS, CDR2 SASEGT. This CDR3 contains 13 residues.

This clonotype came up a few times. This chain links TRBV2 with TRBJ2-3; TRBD2 agrees at 9 bases. Germline V gene sequence: CDR1 SNHLY, CDR2 FYNNEI. Losses at the gene ends were 8 bases for V and 4 bases for J; bases not matched to a gene: 10. The CDR3 is 15 residues long. As DNA, the CDR3 is TGTGCCAGCGGACCGCCGGGACTAGCCTCAGATACGCAGTATTTT. Translated: CASGPPGLASDTQYF. Based on the CDR3 plus reference TRBV2 and TRBJ2-3, the full variable domain is EPEVTQTPSHQVTQMGQEVILRCVPISNHLYFYWYRQILGQKVEFLVSFYNNEISEKSEIFDDQFSVERPDGSNFTLKIRSTKLEDSAMYFCASGPPGLASDTQYFGPGTRLTVL.

In its sample, this clonotype was seen many times. The V and J genes are TRBV5-1 and TRBJ2-2; D is undetermined. The ends were cut back, 3 bases at V and 9 bases at J, with 6 bases in the middle. The CDR3 is 11 amino acids. Germline CDR1 and CDR2: SGHRS and YFSETQ. CDR3 loop: CASSSRRELFF. CDR3 bases: TGCGCCAGCAGCTCCCGGCGGGAGCTGTTTTTT.

This clonotype was seen ten or more times. The chain recombines TRBV28 with TRBJ2-3; D might be TRBD1 (7 bases). This CDR3 contains 12 residues. V lost 2 bases and J 11 bases, leaving 11 bases between the germline ends. The germline V gene encodes CDR1 MDHEN and CDR2 SYDVKM. This chain's CDR3 is CASSLLQGGQYF. In DNA, the CDR3 is TGTGCCAGCAGTTTACTCCAGGGGGGGCAGTATTTT.

This clonotype was detected many times. J is TRBJ1-5 and V is TRBV20-1; D might be TRBD1 (5 bases). Looked up from germline, CDR1 is DFQATT and CDR2 is SNEGSKA (reference sequence). V lost 4 bases and J lost 5, with 12 bases in between. This CDR3 is built from 13 residues. CDR3 sequence reads: CSAIAGPDQPQHF. DNA for the CDR3: TGCAGTGCTATAGCAGGGCCCGATCAGCCCCAGCATTTT.

In this sample, this clonotype turned up a few times. The chain carries TRBV14 and TRBJ2-7, with a possible D match to TRBD2 (5 bases). V was pared by 5 bases and J by 1 base, with 9 bases between. This CDR3 comprises 13 residues. The germline V gene encodes CDR1 SGHDN and CDR2 FVKESK. The CDR3 coding sequence is TGTGCCAGCAGCACGACTAATTCCTACGAGCAGTACTTC. Translated, it gives CASSTTNSYEQYF.

This chain connects TRBV28 to TRBJ1-6; perhaps TRBD1 as D (6 bases). This CDR3 region has 15 residues. Germline loops: CDR1 MDHEN, CDR2 SYDVKM. Trimming removed 6 bases at V and 2 bases at J, with 11 bases between. The CDR3 bases are TGTGCCAGCAGGGGGGGGGGCACCTATAATTCACCCCTCCACTTT. The encoded protein is CASRGGGTYNSPLHF.

This chain connects TRBV2 to TRBJ2-3; 13 positions agree with TRBD2. The germline V gene has CDR1 SNHLY and CDR2 FYNNEI. This CDR3 is 16 amino acids long. Trimming at V came to 3 bases and at J to 3 bases, leaving 3 bases not matched to a gene. In nucleotides, the CDR3 is TGTGCCAGCAGTGACCGGACTAGCGGGGGTACAGATACGCAGTATTTT. Translating it yields CASSDRTSGGTDTQYF.

This clonotype was observed a handful of times. The V gene is TRBV7-9, the J gene TRBJ1-2; D is ambiguous. This CDR3 is built from 13 residues. Trimming stripped 0 bases from V and 8 bases from J, with 10 bases between. CDR1 SEHNR and CDR2 FQNEAQ come from the germline V gene (reference sequence). The CDR3 spells CASSLAVGQGYTF. The CDR3 bases are TGTGCCAGCAGCTTAGCAGTAGGCCAAGGCTACACCTTC.

This rearrangement joins TRBV18 to TRBJ1-6; D is undetermined. The CDR3 extends over 13 amino acids. Per the germline V gene, CDR1 is KGHSH and CDR2 is LQKENI. Deletions cut 8 bases from V and 4 bases from J, with 9 bases between. The CDR3 DNA reads as TGTGCCAGCCCAACAGATTATAATTCACCCCTCCACTTT. Translating gives CASPTDYNSPLHF.

This clonotype was recorded at least ten times. V is TRBV10-3 and J is TRBJ2-1; 8 bases agree with TRBD2. V gave up 4 bases and J gave up 4 bases; unmatched junction bases: 6. Germline V gene data show CDR1 as ENHRY and CDR2 as SYGVKD. CDR3 length equals 15 residues. The CDR3 reads CAISGTSGTYNEQFF. The CDR3 DNA sequence: TGTGCCATCAGTGGAACTAGCGGCACTTACAATGAGCAGTTCTTC.

This clonotype occurred many times. The chain links TRBV6-5 to TRBJ1-5; D perhaps matches TRBD1 (5 bases). Trimming left V 0 bases short and J 15 bases short, with 15 bases between. The CDR3 has 13 amino acids. From germline, CDR1 is MNHEY and CDR2 SVGAGI. CDR3 bases: TGTGCCAGCAGTTACTCCGGAGGAAAAACAGGGCATTTT. The encoded protein is CASSYSGGKTGHF.

Of note for this clonotype: At one boundary the junction diverges from the germline segment, which might be a read error. The chain has TRBV15 and TRBJ2-1; D unclear. CDR3 length equals 13 residues. Germline V gives CDR1 LNHNV, CDR2 YYDKDF (reference sequence). The CDR3: CATNRDGDNEQFF. Written as DNA, the CDR3 is TGTGCCACCAACAGAGATGGGGACAATGAGCAGTTCTTC.

This clonotype was detected ten times or more. This chain links TRBV5-6 with TRBJ1-1, with 8 nucleotides matching TRBD1. V was pared by 4 bases and J by 7 bases, with 9 bases of the junction left unmatched. Germline CDR1 is SGHDT and CDR2 is YYEEEE. The CDR3 runs to 14 residues. The CDR3 is CASSIGTGTGEAFF. The CDR3 nucleotides are TGTGCCAGCAGCATAGGAACCGGGACAGGTGAAGCTTTCTTT.

This clonotype was recorded many times. The chain is built from TRBV6-5 and TRBJ2-1; 9 positions match TRBD2. CDR3 length: 16 amino acids. The junction had 4 bases not matched to a gene; V was cut back by 0 bases and J by 4 bases. The V gene's germline CDR1 is MNHEY and CDR2 SVGAGI. The CDR3: CASSYSVLAGYNEQFF. The CDR3 DNA reads TGTGCCAGCAGTTACTCCGTGCTAGCGGGATACAATGAGCAGTTCTTC.

This clonotype came up many times. The gene calls are TRBV6-2 or TRBV6-3 and TRBJ1-1; 7 bases are shared with TRBD1. Per germline, CDR1 MNHEY and CDR2 SVGEGT. Unmatched junction bases numbered 5, after V lost 4 bases and J lost 0 bases. The CDR3 runs to 15 residues. CDR3 bases: TGTGCCAGCAGTTTTAGGGGGCTTGTGAACACTGAAGCTTTCTTT. Protein: CASSFRGLVNTEAFF.

In this sample, this clonotype turned up many times. V and J are TRBV5-1 and TRBJ2-2; 12 bases fit TRBD2. Germline assignment: CDR1 SGHRS and CDR2 YFSETQ. The CDR3 has 15 residues. Germline trimming cut 5 bases from V and 6 bases from J; bases unmatched to any gene: 5. CDR3 in DNA: TGCGCCAGCAGTTCCCCTAGCGGGGGGGCCGGGGAGCTGTTTTTT. Protein sequence: CASSSPSGGAGELFF.

As regards this clonotype: A much larger clonotype is one base distant, so this may be a read error. The chain joins TRBV2 to TRBJ2-7; maybe TRBD1 (5 bases). V lost 7 bases, J lost 2 bases, and 21 bases lay in between. CDR1 and CDR2 from the germline V gene are SNHLY and FYNNEI. This CDR3 region has 16 residues. CDR3: CASTIDSRTMTYEQYF. DNA for the CDR3: TGTGCCAGCACAATTGACAGCCGTACTATGACCTACGAGCAGTACTTC.

This clonotype was detected ten times or more. V is TRBV20-1 and J is TRBJ2-5; D assignment may be TRBD1 or TRBD2 (6 bases each). In germline, CDR1 is DFQATT, CDR2 SNEGSKA (reference sequence). This CDR3 has 14 residues. V lost 3 bases and J 1 base, leaving 12 bases between the germline ends. The CDR3 protein is CSASFGGPQETQYF. The CDR3 DNA reads TGCAGTGCTAGTTTTGGGGGGCCCCAAGAGACCCAGTACTTC.

As to this clonotype: Being one base from a much bigger clone, this may be a read error. This chain links TRBV2 with TRBJ2-5; 8 nucleotides align to TRBD2. This CDR3 contains 14 residues. Germline V gene sequence: CDR1 SNHLY, CDR2 FYNNEI. DNA for the CDR3: TGTGCCAGCAGAGAGAGCGGGGGCCAAGAGGCCCAGTACTTC. This translates into CASRESGGQEAQYF.

The chain carries TRBV18 and TRBJ2-2, with D unresolved. The V end lost 6 bases, the J end lost 3 bases, and 17 bases lay between the germline ends. Germline loops: CDR1 KGHSH, CDR2 LQKENI. The CDR3 extends over 16 amino acids. The CDR3 DNA follows: TGTGCCAGCTCTCGATCCCTCCCAGGACACACCGGGGAGCTGTTTTTT. Amino acids: CASSRSLPGHTGELFF.

To note about this clonotype: A junction boundary mismatches the germline segment, possibly from a read error. The chain recombines TRBV5-1 with TRBJ1-1; weak D call: TRBD1 (5 bases). The CDR3 length is 15 residues. CDR1 and CDR2 (germline): SGHRS, YFSETQ. CDR3 sequence: CASSLDLQVNTEAFF. As DNA, the CDR3 is TGTGCCAGCAGCTTAGACCTACAGGTGAACACTGAAGCTTTCTTT.

This clonotype was seen more than once but under ten times. The rearrangement links TRBV30 to TRBJ2-1, with D tentatively TRBD1 or TRBD2 (5 bases each). The V end lost 4 bases, the J end lost 6 bases, and 28 bases lay between the germline ends. The CDR3 is 18 residues long. In germline, CDR1 is GTSNPN, CDR2 SVGIG (reference sequence). CDR3 bases: TGTGCCTGGACTGTCTTTTATCCCCGGGACCGCGTCCCCAATGAGCAGTTCTTC. Protein sequence: CAWTVFYPRDRVPNEQFF. The variable domain in full, with the rest retrieved from reference TRBV30 and TRBJ2-1, is SQTIHQWPATLVQPVGSPLSLECTVEGTSNPNLYWYRQAAGRGLQLLFYSVGIGQISSEVPQNLSASRPQDRQFILSSKKLLLSDSGFYLCAWTVFYPRDRVPNEQFFGPGTRLTVL.

This clonotype has just a few counts. This chain connects TRBV19 to TRBJ2-1; the D gene is possibly TRBD1 (6 bases). The ends were cut back, 8 bases at V and 8 bases at J, with 16 bases in the middle. CDR3 length equals 13 residues. Looked up from germline, CDR1 is LNHDA and CDR2 is SQIVND (reference sequence). As DNA, the CDR3 is TGTGCCAGTTCCAGGGGCGCCTGGGATGAGCAGTTCTTC. It yields the protein CASSRGAWDEQFF.

The CDR3 reads CASSQGGVGLDSPLHF. The CDR3 DNA is TGTGCCAGCAGCCAAGGGGGGGTCGGGTTGGATTCACCCCTCCACTTT. This chain uses TRBV3-1 with TRBJ1-6; D perhaps matches TRBD1 (5 bases). Trimming shortened V by 1 base and J by 8 bases, and 15 bases separated the two germline ends. Germline lookup yields CDR1 LGHDT and CDR2 YNNKEL (reference sequence). The CDR3 covers 16 residues.

Many counts were recorded for this clonotype. The rearrangement uses TRBV2 and TRBJ2-5, with D unclear. The V gene lost 6 bases and the J gene lost 5 bases, with 13 bases spanning the gap. Germline V gene lookup returns CDR1 SNHLY and CDR2 FYNNEI. The CDR3 is 13 residues long. The CDR3 is CASSGRSRETQYF. For the CDR3, the DNA is TGTGCCAGCAGCGGGCGGAGCCGGGAGACCCAGTACTTC.

This clonotype was recorded many times. This rearrangement joins TRBV24-1 to TRBJ2-1; the match to TRBD2 covers 7 bases. The CDR3 spans 12 residues. Germline-derived CDR1 and CDR2 are KGHDR and SFDVKD. V shed 12 bases and J 9 bases; nucleotides not matched to a gene: 10. The DNA of the CDR3 is TGTGCCGCGCGGGGGAGCTTTGGTGAGCAGTTCTTC. It translates to CAARGSFGEQFF.

This chain joins TRBV28 and TRBJ1-2; no definite D call. Trimming stripped 7 bases from V and 5 bases from J, with 14 bases between. The CDR3 length is 13 residues. CDR1 MDHEN and CDR2 SYDVKM come from the germline V gene. The DNA of the CDR3 is TGTGCCAGCATGCGGCACGTTAGTTATGGCTACACCTTC. Its protein product is CASMRHVSYGYTF.